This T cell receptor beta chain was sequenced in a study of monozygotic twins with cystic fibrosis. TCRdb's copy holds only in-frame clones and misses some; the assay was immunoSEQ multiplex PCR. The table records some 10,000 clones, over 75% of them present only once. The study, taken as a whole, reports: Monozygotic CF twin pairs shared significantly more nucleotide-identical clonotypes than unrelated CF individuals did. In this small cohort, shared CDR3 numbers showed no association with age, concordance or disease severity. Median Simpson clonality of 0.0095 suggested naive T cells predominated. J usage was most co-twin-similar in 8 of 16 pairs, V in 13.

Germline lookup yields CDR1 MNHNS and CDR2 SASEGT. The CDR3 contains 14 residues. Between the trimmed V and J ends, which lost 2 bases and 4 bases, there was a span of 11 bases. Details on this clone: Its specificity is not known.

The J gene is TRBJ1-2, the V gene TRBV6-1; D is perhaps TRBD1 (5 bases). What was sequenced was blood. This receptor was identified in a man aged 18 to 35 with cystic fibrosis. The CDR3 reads CASSESGGAYGYTF. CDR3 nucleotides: TGTGCCAGCAGTGAATCGGGGGGTGCCTATGGCTACACCTTC.